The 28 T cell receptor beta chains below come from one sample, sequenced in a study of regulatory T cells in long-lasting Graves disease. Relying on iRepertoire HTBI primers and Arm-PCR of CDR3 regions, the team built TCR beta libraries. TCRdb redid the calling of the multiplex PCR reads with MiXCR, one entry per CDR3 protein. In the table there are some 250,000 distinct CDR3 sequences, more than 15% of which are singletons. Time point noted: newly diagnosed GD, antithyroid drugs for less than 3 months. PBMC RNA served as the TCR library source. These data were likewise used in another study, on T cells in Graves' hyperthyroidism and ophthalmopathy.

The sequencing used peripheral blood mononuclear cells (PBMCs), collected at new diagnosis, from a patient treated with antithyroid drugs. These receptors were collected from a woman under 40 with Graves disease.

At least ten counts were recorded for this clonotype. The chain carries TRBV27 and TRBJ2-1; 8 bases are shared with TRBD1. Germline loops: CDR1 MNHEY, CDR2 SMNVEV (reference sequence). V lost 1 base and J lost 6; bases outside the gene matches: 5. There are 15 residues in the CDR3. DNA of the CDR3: TGTGCCAGCAGTTTATTAACAGGGGGTAGCAATGAGCAGTTCTTC. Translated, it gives CASSLLTGGSNEQFF.

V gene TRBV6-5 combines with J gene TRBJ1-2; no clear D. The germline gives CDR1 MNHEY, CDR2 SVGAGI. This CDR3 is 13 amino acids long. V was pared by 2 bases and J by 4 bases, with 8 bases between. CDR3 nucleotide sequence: TGTGCCAGCAGTTACGGTGGATCCTATGGCTACACCTTC. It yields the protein CASSYGGSYGYTF.

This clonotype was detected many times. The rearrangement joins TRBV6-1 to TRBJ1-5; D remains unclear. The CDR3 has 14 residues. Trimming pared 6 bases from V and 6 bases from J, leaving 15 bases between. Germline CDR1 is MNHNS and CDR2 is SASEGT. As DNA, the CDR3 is TGTGCCAGCAGCCGTCTCAAGGGAACTCAGCCCCAGCATTTT. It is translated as CASSRLKGTQPQHF.

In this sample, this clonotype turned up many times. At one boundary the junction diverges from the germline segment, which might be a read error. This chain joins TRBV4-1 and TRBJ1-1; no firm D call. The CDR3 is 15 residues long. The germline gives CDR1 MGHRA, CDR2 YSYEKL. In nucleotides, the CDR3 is TGTGCCAGCAGCCCCCTTTCAGACGTAAGCACTGAAGCTTTCTTT. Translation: CASSPLSDVSTEAFF.

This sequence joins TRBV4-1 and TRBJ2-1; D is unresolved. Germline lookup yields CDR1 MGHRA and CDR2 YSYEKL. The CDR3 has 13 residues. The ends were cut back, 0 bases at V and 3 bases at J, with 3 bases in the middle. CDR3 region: CASSQDVYNEQFF. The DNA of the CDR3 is TGCGCCAGCAGCCAAGATGTCTACAATGAGCAGTTCTTC.

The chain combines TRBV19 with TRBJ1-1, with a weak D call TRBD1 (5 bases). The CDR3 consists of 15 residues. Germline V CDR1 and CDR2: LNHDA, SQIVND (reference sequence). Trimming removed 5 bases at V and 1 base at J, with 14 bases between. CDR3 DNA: TGTGCCAGTAGTGCTTACGGGGACCCGAACACTGAAGCTTTCTTT. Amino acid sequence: CASSAYGDPNTEAFF.

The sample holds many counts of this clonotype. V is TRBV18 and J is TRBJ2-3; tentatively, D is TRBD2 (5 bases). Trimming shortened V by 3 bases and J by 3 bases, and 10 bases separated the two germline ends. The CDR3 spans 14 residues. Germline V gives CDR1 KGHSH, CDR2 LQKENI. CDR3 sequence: CASSPPGITDTQYF. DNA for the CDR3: TGTGCCAGCTCACCCCCGGGGATTACAGATACGCAGTATTTT.

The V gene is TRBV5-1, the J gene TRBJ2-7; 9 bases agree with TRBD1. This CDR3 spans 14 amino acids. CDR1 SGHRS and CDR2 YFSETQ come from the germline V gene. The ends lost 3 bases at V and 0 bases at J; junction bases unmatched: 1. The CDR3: CASSWDRASYEQYF. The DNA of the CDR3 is TGCGCCAGCAGCTGGGACAGGGCCTCCTACGAGCAGTACTTC. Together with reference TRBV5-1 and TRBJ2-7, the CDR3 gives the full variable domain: KAGVTQTPRYLIKTRGQQVTLSCSPISGHRSVSWYQQTPGQGLQFLFEYFSETQRNKGNFPGRFSGRQFSNSRSEMNVSTLELGDSALYLCASSWDRASYEQYFGPGTRLTVT.

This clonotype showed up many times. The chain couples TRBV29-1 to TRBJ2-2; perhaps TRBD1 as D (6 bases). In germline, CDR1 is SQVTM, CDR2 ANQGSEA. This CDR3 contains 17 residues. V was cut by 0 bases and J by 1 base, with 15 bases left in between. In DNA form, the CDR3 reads TGCAGCGTTGAAGACGAGTACGGACAGTTGAACACCGGGGAGCTGTTTTTT. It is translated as CSVEDEYGQLNTGELFF.

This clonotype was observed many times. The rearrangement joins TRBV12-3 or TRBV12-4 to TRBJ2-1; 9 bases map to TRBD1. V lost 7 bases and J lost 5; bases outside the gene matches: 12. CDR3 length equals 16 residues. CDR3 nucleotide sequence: TGTGCCAGCACGAATAGGCCGGGACAGGGTAACAATGAGCAGTTCTTC. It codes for CASTNRPGQGNNEQFF.

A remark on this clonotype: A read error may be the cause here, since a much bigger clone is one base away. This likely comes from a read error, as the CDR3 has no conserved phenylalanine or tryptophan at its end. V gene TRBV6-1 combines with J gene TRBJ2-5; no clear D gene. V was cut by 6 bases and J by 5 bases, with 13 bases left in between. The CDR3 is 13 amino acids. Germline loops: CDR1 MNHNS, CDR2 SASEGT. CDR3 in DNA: TGTGCCAGCAGGGGTAATGGCCGTGAGACCCAGTACTCC. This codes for CASRGNGRETQYS.

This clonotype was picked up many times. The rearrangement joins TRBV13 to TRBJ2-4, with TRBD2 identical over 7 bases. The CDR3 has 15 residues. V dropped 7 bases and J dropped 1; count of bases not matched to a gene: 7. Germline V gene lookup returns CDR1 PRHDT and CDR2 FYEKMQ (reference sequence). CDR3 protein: CASTWGGGAKNIQYF. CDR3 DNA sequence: TGTGCCAGCACCTGGGGGGGTGGGGCCAAAAACATTCAGTACTTC.

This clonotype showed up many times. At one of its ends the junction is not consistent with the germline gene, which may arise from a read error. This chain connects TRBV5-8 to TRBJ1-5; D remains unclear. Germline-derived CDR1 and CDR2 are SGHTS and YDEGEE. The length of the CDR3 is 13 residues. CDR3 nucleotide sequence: TGTGCCAGCAGTTTGGGAAAGAATCAGCCCCAGCATTTT. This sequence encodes CASSLGKNQPQHF.

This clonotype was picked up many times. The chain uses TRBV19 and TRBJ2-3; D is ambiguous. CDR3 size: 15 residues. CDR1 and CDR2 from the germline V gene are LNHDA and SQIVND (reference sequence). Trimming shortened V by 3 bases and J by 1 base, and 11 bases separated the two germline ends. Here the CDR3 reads CASSILYRGTDTQYF. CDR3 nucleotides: TGTGCCAGTAGTATTCTTTACAGAGGCACAGATACGCAGTATTTT.

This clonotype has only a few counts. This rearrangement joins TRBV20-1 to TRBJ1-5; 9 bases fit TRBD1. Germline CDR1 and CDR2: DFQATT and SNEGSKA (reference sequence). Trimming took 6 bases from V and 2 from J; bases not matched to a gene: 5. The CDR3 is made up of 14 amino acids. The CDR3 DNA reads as TGCAGTGCACCACGGACAGGGGGCAATCAGCCCCAGCATTTT. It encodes CSAPRTGGNQPQHF.

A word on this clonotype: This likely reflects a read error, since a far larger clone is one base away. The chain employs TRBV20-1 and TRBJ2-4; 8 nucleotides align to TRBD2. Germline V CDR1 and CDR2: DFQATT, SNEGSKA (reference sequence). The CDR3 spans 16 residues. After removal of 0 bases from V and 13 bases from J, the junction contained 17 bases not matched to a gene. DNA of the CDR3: TGCAGTGCTAGAGATCCGTACGGGGGGGGGACCAATGAGCAGTACTTC. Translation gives CSARDPYGGGTNEQYF.

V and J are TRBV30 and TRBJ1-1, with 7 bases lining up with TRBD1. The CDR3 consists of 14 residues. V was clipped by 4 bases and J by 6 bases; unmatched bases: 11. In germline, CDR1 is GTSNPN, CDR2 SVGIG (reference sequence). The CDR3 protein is CAWTETGRNAEAFF. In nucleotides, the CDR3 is TGTGCCTGGACCGAGACAGGGCGTAACGCTGAAGCTTTCTTT.

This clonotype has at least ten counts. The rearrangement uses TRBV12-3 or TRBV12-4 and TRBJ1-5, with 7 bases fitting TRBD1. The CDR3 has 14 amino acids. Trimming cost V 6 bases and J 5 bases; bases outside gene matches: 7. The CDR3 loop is CASSQDRRDQPQHF. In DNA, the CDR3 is TGTGCCAGCAGCCAGGACAGGAGGGATCAGCCCCAGCATTTT.

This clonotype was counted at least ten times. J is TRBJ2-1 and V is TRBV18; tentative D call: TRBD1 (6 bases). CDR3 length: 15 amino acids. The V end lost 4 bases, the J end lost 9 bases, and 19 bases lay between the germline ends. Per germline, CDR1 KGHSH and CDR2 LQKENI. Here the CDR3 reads CASSRAGTHNSEQFF. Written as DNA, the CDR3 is TGTGCCAGCTCACGCGCCGGGACACATAACAGTGAGCAGTTCTTC.

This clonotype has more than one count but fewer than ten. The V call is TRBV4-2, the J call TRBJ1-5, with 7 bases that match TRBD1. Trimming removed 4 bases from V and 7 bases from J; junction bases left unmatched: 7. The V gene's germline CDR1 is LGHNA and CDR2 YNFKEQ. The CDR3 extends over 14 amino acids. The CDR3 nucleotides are TGTGCCAGCAGCCGAAGACAGGGAAACCAGCCCCAGCATTTT. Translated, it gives CASSRRQGNQPQHF.

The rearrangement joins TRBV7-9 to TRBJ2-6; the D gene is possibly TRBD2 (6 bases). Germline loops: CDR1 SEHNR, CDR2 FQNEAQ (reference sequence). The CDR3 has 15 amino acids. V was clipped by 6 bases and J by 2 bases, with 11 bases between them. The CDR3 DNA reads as TGTGCCAGCAGAGACGGAGGGGCTGGGGCCAACGTCCTGACTTTC. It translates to CASRDGGAGANVLTF.

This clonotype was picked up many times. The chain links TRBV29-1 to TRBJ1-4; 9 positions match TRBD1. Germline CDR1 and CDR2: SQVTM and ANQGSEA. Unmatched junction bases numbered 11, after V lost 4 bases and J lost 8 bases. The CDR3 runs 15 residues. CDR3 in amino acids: CSVAGTPGQGEKLFF. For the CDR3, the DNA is TGCAGCGTTGCGGGGACCCCGGGACAGGGAGAAAAACTGTTTTTT.

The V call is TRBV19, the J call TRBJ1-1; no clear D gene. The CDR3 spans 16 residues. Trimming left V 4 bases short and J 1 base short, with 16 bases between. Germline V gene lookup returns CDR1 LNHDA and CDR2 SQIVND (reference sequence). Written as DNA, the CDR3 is TGTGCCAGTAGTACCCAGAGAGGCGGCTGGAACACTGAAGCTTTCTTT. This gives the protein CASSTQRGGWNTEAFF.

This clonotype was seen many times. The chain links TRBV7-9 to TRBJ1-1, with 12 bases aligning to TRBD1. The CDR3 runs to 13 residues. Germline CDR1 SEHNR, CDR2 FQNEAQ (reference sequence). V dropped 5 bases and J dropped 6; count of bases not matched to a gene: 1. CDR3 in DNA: TGTGCCAGCAGCGGGACAGGGGGCCCTGAAGCTTTCTTT. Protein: CASSGTGGPEAFF. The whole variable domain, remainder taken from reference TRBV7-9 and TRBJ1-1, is DTGVSQNPRHKITKRGQNVTFRCDPISEHNRLYWYRQTLGQGPEFLTYFQNEAQLEKSRLLSDRFSAERPKGSFSTLEIQRTEQGDSAMYLCASSGTGGPEAFFGQGTRLTVV.

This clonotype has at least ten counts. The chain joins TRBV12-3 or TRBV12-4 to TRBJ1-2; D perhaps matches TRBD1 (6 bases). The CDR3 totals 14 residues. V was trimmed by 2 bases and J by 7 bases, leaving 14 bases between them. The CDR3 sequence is CASSLSNRDLGYTF. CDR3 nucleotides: TGTGCCAGCAGTTTATCGAACAGGGATCTTGGCTACACCTTC.

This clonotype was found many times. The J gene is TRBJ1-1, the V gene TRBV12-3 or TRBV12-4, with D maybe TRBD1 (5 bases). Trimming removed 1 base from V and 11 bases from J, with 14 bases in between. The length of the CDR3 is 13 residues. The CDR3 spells CASSLETGAKAFF. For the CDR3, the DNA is TGTGCCAGCAGTTTAGAAACCGGGGCGAAGGCTTTCTTT.

CDR3 region: CASSDASGGGEGEQFF. The CDR3 bases are TGTGCCAGCAGTGATGCTAGCGGGGGCGGCGAGGGGGAGCAGTTCTTC. The V gene is TRBV2, the J gene TRBJ2-1; 10 positions agree with TRBD2. Looked up from germline, CDR1 is SNHLY and CDR2 is FYNNEI. This CDR3 region has 16 residues. V lost 3 bases to trimming and J lost 10 bases; unmatched junction nucleotides: 12.

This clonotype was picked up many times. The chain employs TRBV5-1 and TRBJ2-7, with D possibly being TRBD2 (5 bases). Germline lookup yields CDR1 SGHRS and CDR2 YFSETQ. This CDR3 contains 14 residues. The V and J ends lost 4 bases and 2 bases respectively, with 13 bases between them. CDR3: CASSVEGLPYEQYF. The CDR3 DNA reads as TGCGCCAGCAGCGTAGAGGGTCTCCCCTACGAGCAGTACTTC.